This T cell receptor beta chain was observed in a study of T cell repertoires in cytomegalovirus infection (dated by TCRdb to about 2019). In terms of the full investigation: Because public TCR beta signatures pointed to carriage of CMV infection together with the matching HLA type, the HLA type of each donor mattered for the analysis. Study-wide findings and limitations: The ex vivo response was dominated by HLA-C-restricted CMV-specific TCR beta clonotypes, which also provided the single most frequent clonotype in two of eight donors. Carriers of CMV infection plus the relevant HLA type were discriminated by the cumulative frequency of public TCR beta family members in the study cohort and in an independent roughly 320-donor cohort.

Data came from an Illumina HiSeq 1500. TCRdb itself trimmed the public reads at Q25 with fastp, ran MiXCR and retained productive beta chains. Each record represents a unique CDR3 protein, reported with the most common genes and DNA among its rows. This sample has about 740,000 distinct CDR3 sequences in its table, and roughly 35% of those were observed once. Around 2.8% of the sample is held by the ten biggest clonotypes. Taken from the germline V gene, the CDR1 and CDR2 loops are MDHEN and SYDVKM. The CDR3 goes from the cysteine to the phenylalanine over 15 residues. Solely the CDR3 DNA is kept, with 45 bases framed from the first base. The junction carries 15 bases between V and J, which are trimmed by 6 bases and 1 base respectively. About this clonotype itself: Which antigen it targets is not known. Per-base quality was not reported, and no clone a single base away is much larger than it.

The sample comprised PBMCs. Recombination connected TRBV28 to TRBJ1-1; no D gene can be assigned with confidence. This TCR was recovered from a human donor in good health (CMV status not recorded). Some clones in this sample may be carry-over from other donors' samples. The bases read TGTGCCAGCAGACCGGGGTCCCTAGGGAACACTGAAGCTTTCTTT. Its amino acids are CASRPGSLGNTEAFF.